Following are 24 T cell receptor beta chains from one sample sequenced in a study of blood T cell repertoires in COVID-19. This table comes from immunoSEQ multiplex PCR, and its TCRdb copy is limited to in-frame clones, with some not included. This sample carries around 400,000 clones, roughly 84% of them seen once, and the ten largest clones take roughly 1.4%. Sequenced input: PBMCs or T cells enriched from blood (not recorded which). All receptors come from a woman aged 18-29 years who had been exposed to COVID-19.

This chain connects TRBV2 to TRBJ1-1; 7 bases map to TRBD1. The CDR3 is 18 amino acids. The V gene end was trimmed by 4 bases and the J gene end by 0 bases; junction bases not matched to a gene: 14. Germline assignment: CDR1 SNHLY and CDR2 FYNNEI. DNA of the CDR3: TGTGCCAGCAGTGTTAATCCGGGACAGCAAGCTATGAACACTGAAGCTTTCTTT. Translation gives CASSVNPGQQAMNTEAFF.

The rearrangement links TRBV7-9 to TRBJ1-2; a possible D gene is TRBD1 (5 bases). CDR3 length equals 13 residues. CDR1 is SEHNR and CDR2 is FQNEAQ in the germline V gene (reference sequence). Trimming removed 4 bases from V and 6 bases from J, with 12 bases in between. The CDR3 loop is CASSSGFSDGYTF. The CDR3 DNA follows: TGTGCCAGCAGCTCAGGGTTTTCCGATGGCTACACCTTC.

A note on this clone: This same CDR3 is encoded by further DNA sequences in the sample. The chain carries TRBV28 and TRBJ2-7; a possible D gene is TRBD2 (5 bases). The CDR3 covers 12 residues. V was cut by 2 bases and J by 3 bases, with 5 bases left in between. Per germline, CDR1 MDHEN and CDR2 SYDVKM. The CDR3 DNA sequence: TGTGCCAGCAGTTTAAGCGGCTACGAGCAGTACTTC. Translated: CASSLSGYEQYF. Combining the CDR3 with reference TRBV28 and TRBJ2-7 gives the whole variable domain DVKVTQSSRYLVKRTGEKVFLECVQDMDHENMFWYRQDPGLGLRLIYFSYDVKMKEKGDIPEGYSVSREKKERFSLILESASTNQTSMYLCASSLSGYEQYFGPGTRLTVT.

The CDR3 region is CASSLVGHLSYEQYF. The DNA for the CDR3 is TGTGCCAGCAGCTTAGTGGGACATCTCTCCTACGAGCAGTACTTC. The chain joins TRBV11-2 to TRBJ2-7; D is possibly TRBD1 (6 bases). Trimming took 1 base from V and 0 from J, leaving 10 bases between them. Germline V gene data show CDR1 as SGHAT and CDR2 as FQNNGV. The CDR3 consists of 15 residues. Drawing the rest from reference TRBV11-2 and TRBJ2-7, the complete variable domain is EAGVAQSPRYKIIEKRQSVAFWCNPISGHATLYWYQQILGQGPKLLIQFQNNGVVDDSQLPKDRFSAERLKGVDSTLKIQPAKLEDSAVYLCASSLVGHLSYEQYFGPGTRLTVT.

The V call is TRBV7-9, the J call TRBJ1-6; 9 bases match TRBD1. The length of the CDR3 is 16 residues. CDR1 and CDR2 from the germline V gene are SEHNR and FQNEAQ (reference sequence). V lost 8 bases and J lost 7; bases outside the gene matches: 12. The CDR3 here is CASLQARTGENSPLHF. DNA for the CDR3: TGTGCCAGCCTGCAAGCCAGGACAGGGGAAAATTCACCCCTCCACTTT.

This chain joins TRBV5-8 and TRBJ2-7; D perhaps matches TRBD1 (5 bases). This CDR3 is 17 amino acids long. Trimming took off 4 bases at V and 5 bases at J, with 25 bases between the two ends. Germline CDR1 and CDR2: SGHTS and YDEGEE. The CDR3 loop reads CASSLLSLLGLKDEQYF. The CDR3 region has the DNA TGTGCCAGCAGCCTCTTATCCCTATTGGGGCTCAAGGACGAGCAGTACTTC.

This chain links TRBV30 with TRBJ1-2; D might be TRBD1 (5 bases). The CDR3 contains 14 residues. CDR1 GTSNPN and CDR2 SVGIG come from the germline V gene (reference sequence). V shed 2 bases and J shed 4 bases, with 14 bases lying between them. CDR3 DNA: TGTGCCTGGAGTCGGGGGGGGAGGATCTATGGCTACACCTTC. Its translation: CAWSRGGRIYGYTF.

This clone was counted a few times. V is TRBV7-2 and J is TRBJ1-5, with D perhaps TRBD1 (6 bases). The CDR3 runs 13 residues. V was trimmed by 8 bases and J by 4 bases, leaving 12 bases between them. Per germline, CDR1 SGHTA and CDR2 FQGNSA. The CDR3 bases are TGTGCCAGCTGCGGACAGCAAAATCAGCCCCAGCATTTT. Amino acid sequence: CASCGQQNQPQHF. The whole variable domain, remainder taken from reference TRBV7-2 and TRBJ1-5, is GAGVSQSPSNKVTEKGKDVELRCDPISGHTALYWYRQSLGQGLEFLIYFQGNSAPDKSGLPSDRFSAERTGGSVSTLTIQRTQQEDSAVYLCASCGQQNQPQHFGDGTRLSIL.

This chain links TRBV6-1 with TRBJ2-7; perhaps TRBD2 as D (6 bases). This CDR3 is built from 13 residues. V shed 0 bases and J shed 3 bases, with 6 bases lying between them. The germline gives CDR1 MNHNS, CDR2 SASEGT. The CDR3 nucleotides read TGTGCCAGCAGTGAAGCTAGCGGCTACGAGCAGTACTTC. Its protein is CASSEASGYEQYF.

This clone was seen only a few times. Germline is not matched at one junction end, which may reflect a read error. The chain couples TRBV10-1 to TRBJ2-7, with D uncertain. From germline, CDR1 is WNHNN and CDR2 SYGVQD (reference sequence). CDR3 length equals 12 residues. The DNA for the CDR3 is TGCGCCAGCCAAGTCCCGTTCTACGCGCAGTACTTC. This gives the protein CASQVPFYAQYF.

The V call is TRBV4-1, the J call TRBJ1-2; TRBD1 agrees at 9 bases. The CDR3 is made up of 15 amino acids. V gave up 1 base and J gave up 5 bases; unmatched junction bases: 5. Germline CDR1 reads MGHRA; CDR2 reads YSYEKL. The DNA for the CDR3 is TGCGCCAGCAGCCAAGCCGACAGGGGGGCGTATGGCTACACCTTC. Protein product: CASSQADRGAYGYTF.

The rearrangement uses TRBV11-1 and TRBJ2-2, with 7 nucleotides matching TRBD2. V shed 3 bases and J 7 bases; nucleotides not matched to a gene: 5. Germline V lookup: CDR1 SGHAT, CDR2 FQDESV (reference sequence). The CDR3 is 14 amino acids. The CDR3 DNA follows: TGTGCCAGCAGCTTTTTGGAGCGGGGCGGGGAGCTGTTTTTT. This translates into CASSFLERGGELFF.

Here the CDR3 DNA reads TGTGCCAGCAGCTTAGCCAGCGAGCAGTACTTC. Its protein is CASSLASEQYF. The V gene is TRBV11-2, the J gene TRBJ2-7; D is uncertain. CDR1 and CDR2 from the germline V gene are SGHAT and FQNNGV. V lost 1 base to trimming and J lost 6 bases, with 4 bases between them. CDR3 size: 11 residues.

The chain couples TRBV5-4 to TRBJ1-2, with 9 bases that match TRBD1. Unmatched junction bases numbered 4, after V lost 4 bases and J lost 6 bases. CDR3 length: 13 residues. The V gene's germline CDR1 is SGHNT and CDR2 YYREEE (reference sequence). The CDR3 loop is CASSLWTGDGYTF. The DNA for the CDR3 is TGTGCCAGCAGCCTCTGGACAGGGGATGGCTACACCTTC. Full variable domain (remainder filled in from reference TRBV5-4 and TRBJ1-2): ETGVTQSPTHLIKTRGQQVTLRCSSQSGHNTVSWYQQALGQGPQFIFQYYREEENGRGNFPPRFSGLQFPNYSSELNVNALELDDSALYLCASSLWTGDGYTFGSGTRLTVV.

To note about this clone: Distinct nucleotide sequences in the sample also encode this CDR3. The chain carries TRBV18 and TRBJ1-1, with D uncertain. The V end was cut by 3 bases, the J end by 3 bases, with 5 bases between. Germline loops: CDR1 KGHSH, CDR2 LQKENI. This CDR3 has 12 amino acids. The CDR3, as DNA: TGTGCCAGCTCACCGAGGGACACTGAAGCTTTCTTT. It encodes CASSPRDTEAFF.

The chain recombines TRBV10-2 with TRBJ2-7; TRBD2 aligns across 9 bases. This CDR3 is 14 amino acids long. Trimming at V came to 7 bases and at J to 2 bases, leaving 6 bases not matched to a gene. Per germline, CDR1 WSHSY and CDR2 SAAADI. The CDR3 nucleotides are TGCGCCAGCAAACGCGGGAGGGTGGCCTACGAGCAGTACTTC. Amino acids: CASKRGRVAYEQYF.

The V gene is TRBV10-2, the J gene TRBJ2-2, with 7 bases lining up with TRBD1. The CDR3 runs to 15 residues. With V trimmed by 3 bases and J by 2 bases, 3 bases remained unmatched. Germline lookup yields CDR1 WSHSY and CDR2 SAAADI. The DNA of the CDR3 is TGCGCCAGCAGTGACCGGGACAGCAACACCGGGGAGCTGTTTTTT. Translation gives CASSDRDSNTGELFF.

This chain connects TRBV28 to TRBJ2-1; the D gene is possibly TRBD1 (6 bases). V dropped 7 bases and J dropped 3 bases, with 16 bases sitting between them. Germline CDR1 MDHEN, CDR2 SYDVKM. The CDR3 consists of 15 residues. The CDR3 bases are TGTGCCAGCACCACCAACAGGGTGGGCTACAATGAGCAGTTCTTC. It is translated as CASTTNRVGYNEQFF. Together with reference TRBV28 and TRBJ2-1, the CDR3 gives the full variable domain: DVKVTQSSRYLVKRTGEKVFLECVQDMDHENMFWYRQDPGLGLRLIYFSYDVKMKEKGDIPEGYSVSREKKERFSLILESASTNQTSMYLCASTTNRVGYNEQFFGPGTRLTVL.

The genes are TRBV10-1 and TRBJ2-4, with D uncertain. The germline V gene encodes CDR1 WNHNN and CDR2 SYGVQD (reference sequence). Between the trimmed V and J ends, which lost 3 bases and 0 bases, there was a span of 6 bases. CDR3 length: 14 amino acids. CDR3: CASSDSLAKNIQYF. The CDR3 nucleotides read TGCGCCAGCAGTGATTCCCTAGCCAAAAACATTCAGTACTTC.

The V call is TRBV4-3, the J call TRBJ1-2; maybe TRBD1 (6 bases). V was trimmed by 2 bases and J by 4 bases, leaving 17 bases between them. Germline values: CDR1 LGHNA, CDR2 YSLEER. CDR3 length equals 16 residues. The CDR3 loop reads CASSQSLFTGLYGYTF. The CDR3, as DNA: TGCGCCAGCAGCCAATCCCTATTTACAGGGCTCTATGGCTACACCTTC.

The chain joins TRBV28 to TRBJ2-7, with 10 bases that match TRBD2. Germline V gene sequence: CDR1 MDHEN, CDR2 SYDVKM. This CDR3 spans 15 amino acids. The J segment lost 3 bases and the V segment lost 5 bases, leaving 7 bases of the junction unmatched. This CDR3 reads CASSPPSGSLYEQYF. DNA of the CDR3: TGTGCCAGCAGTCCTCCTAGCGGGAGTCTCTACGAGCAGTACTTC.

The J gene is TRBJ2-2, the V gene TRBV18; TRBD1 agrees at 7 bases. Germline-derived CDR1 and CDR2 are KGHSH and LQKENI. V lost 3 bases, J lost 0 bases, and 4 bases stayed unmatched. This CDR3 contains 16 residues. CDR3 bases: TGTGCCAGCTCACCCGGACAGGCCACGAACACCGGGGAGCTGTTTTTT. This sequence encodes CASSPGQATNTGELFF.

The chain carries TRBV28 and TRBJ2-2; D unclear. Germline V CDR1 and CDR2: MDHEN, SYDVKM. The CDR3 covers 12 residues. The V end was cut by 4 bases, the J end by 6 bases, with 6 bases between. As DNA, the CDR3 is TGTGCCAGCAGTTCTAACCCCGGGGAGCTGTTTTTT. Its translation is CASSSNPGELFF.

The chain recombines TRBV7-2 with TRBJ2-1, with TRBD2 matching 8 bases. J was trimmed by 3 bases and V by 3 bases; bases with no gene match: 4. Looked up from germline, CDR1 is SGHTA and CDR2 is FQGNSA. This CDR3 is 15 amino acids long. The chain's CDR3 is CASSLTGTSYNEQFF. The CDR3 nucleotides read TGTGCCAGCAGCTTGACCGGGACTAGCTACAATGAGCAGTTCTTC.